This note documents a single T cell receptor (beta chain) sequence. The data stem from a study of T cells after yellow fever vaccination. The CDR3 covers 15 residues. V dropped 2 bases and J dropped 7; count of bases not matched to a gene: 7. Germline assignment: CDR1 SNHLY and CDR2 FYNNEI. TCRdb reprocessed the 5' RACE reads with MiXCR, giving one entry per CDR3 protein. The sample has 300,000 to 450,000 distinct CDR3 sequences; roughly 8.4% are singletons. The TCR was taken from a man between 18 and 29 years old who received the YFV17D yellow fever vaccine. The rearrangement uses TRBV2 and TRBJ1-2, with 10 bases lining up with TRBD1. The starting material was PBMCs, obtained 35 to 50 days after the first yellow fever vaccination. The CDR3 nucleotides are TGTGCCAGCAGTGAATTAGACGACAGGGGGCTTGGCTACACCTTC. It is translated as CASSELDDRGLGYTF.